The 7 T cell receptor beta chains below come from one sample, sequenced in a study of blood T cells in healthy people across ages. Then a second PCR, running roughly 7 to 11 cycles, was carried out with a sample-barcoded 5' primer and a J-beta primer mix. TCRdb passed the 5' RACE reads through MiXCR, listing each CDR3 protein once. This repertoire shows 1.5 million to 2 million distinct CDR3 sequences, about 30% found once; its top ten account for more than 6%. The source material was blood. These receptors were taken from a woman in her 30s in good health.

The chain couples TRBV6-6 to TRBJ2-3; TRBD2 aligns across 11 bases. The length of the CDR3 is 15 residues. Germline V CDR1 and CDR2: MNHNY, SVGAGI (reference sequence). J lost 5 bases, V lost 4 bases, and 5 bases had no gene match. CDR3 nucleotide sequence: TGTGCCAGCAGTTTAGCGGGGGGGACAAAAGATACGCAGTATTTT. Its translation is CASSLAGGTKDTQYF.

This clonotype was counted at least ten times. The chain has TRBV20-1 and TRBJ2-1, with 8 bases fitting TRBD2. This CDR3 is 14 amino acids long. Germline V gives CDR1 DFQATT, CDR2 SNEGSKA (reference sequence). The trim removed 1 base at V and 6 bases at J, leaving 5 bases unmatched. CDR3 nucleotides: TGCAGTGCTAGAGGAAGCGGGGGACCCAATGAGCAGTTCTTC. Protein sequence: CSARGSGGPNEQFF.

This rearrangement joins TRBV10-3 to TRBJ1-2; a possible D gene is TRBD1 (6 bases). Trimming shortened V by 7 bases and J by 3 bases, and 12 bases separated the two germline ends. Germline CDR1 reads ENHRY; CDR2 reads SYGVKD. This CDR3 spans 13 amino acids. In DNA form, the CDR3 reads TGTGCCATCAATGAAGCAGGGGACTATGGCTACACCTTC. It encodes CAINEAGDYGYTF.

This clonotype was detected a few times. The rearrangement uses TRBV25-1 and TRBJ2-2; no definite D call. This CDR3 is built from 13 residues. V lost 2 bases to trimming and J lost 7 bases, with 8 bases between them. Germline assignment: CDR1 MGHDK and CDR2 SYGVNS. The CDR3: CASSEKRHGELFF. CDR3 nucleotide sequence: TGTGCCAGCAGTGAAAAACGGCACGGGGAGCTGTTTTTT.

Only a few counts were recorded for this clonotype. This chain joins TRBV5-1 and TRBJ2-5; 8 bases line up with TRBD1. The germline V gene encodes CDR1 SGHRS and CDR2 YFSETQ. The V and J ends lost 2 bases and 4 bases, in that order; junction bases with no gene match: 13. CDR3 size: 17 residues. CDR3 nucleotides: TGCGCCAGCAGCTTAGCTCCGACAGGGGATGGTACAGAGACCCAGTACTTC. It yields the protein CASSLAPTGDGTETQYF.

This clonotype was seen a few times. This chain uses TRBV24-1 with TRBJ2-3; 9 bases map to TRBD1. The CDR3 is 15 amino acids. The junction had 5 bases not matched to a gene; V was cut back by 4 bases and J by 4 bases. Looked up from germline, CDR1 is KGHDR and CDR2 is SFDVKD. In nucleotides, the CDR3 is TGTGCCACCAGTGAAGCGGGACAGGGAGCAGATACGCAGTATTTT. Protein sequence: CATSEAGQGADTQYF.

In its sample, this clonotype was seen many times. V usage is TRBV4-1 and J usage is TRBJ2-5; 12 nucleotides line up with TRBD2. The CDR3 has 17 residues. Germline assignment: CDR1 MGHRA and CDR2 YSYEKL. J lost 6 bases, V lost 1 base, and 9 bases had no gene match. The CDR3 spells CASSQVIGLAGLKTQYF. The DNA for the CDR3 is TGCGCCAGCAGCCAAGTGATTGGACTAGCGGGATTAAAGACCCAGTACTTC.